These 19 T cell receptor beta chains were sequenced from one sample in a study of Graves' ophthalmopathy and Graves' hyperthyroidism. Beta-chain TCR CDR3 regions were amplified from RNA transcripts. HTBI primers primed a first-round RT-PCR, and a second-round multiplex PCR followed. A single record per CDR3 protein comes from TCRdb applying MiXCR to the multiplex PCR reads. The data contain about 400,000 distinct CDR3 sequences, around 20% of them singletons. Source material: peripheral blood. The receptors come from a woman between 18 and 29 years old with stable Graves' hyperthyroidism.

This clonotype showed up many times. The genes are TRBV20-1 and TRBJ1-1; D gene ambiguous. Trimming took off 2 bases at V and 0 bases at J, with 13 bases between the two ends. CDR3 length: 15 residues. The germline CDR1 and CDR2 sequences are DFQATT and SNEGSKA (reference sequence). This CDR3 is CSARLVGKVNTEAFF. CDR3 bases: TGCAGTGCTAGATTGGTGGGAAAGGTGAACACTGAAGCTTTCTTT.

The chain has TRBV28 and TRBJ1-2; a possible D gene is TRBD1 (6 bases). Germline CDR1 is MDHEN and CDR2 is SYDVKM. Between the trimmed V and J ends, which lost 4 bases and 4 bases, there was a span of 13 bases. The CDR3 totals 14 residues. DNA for the CDR3: TGTGCCAGCAGTTCCCCGGGACATGGCTATGGCTACACCTTC. This translates into CASSSPGHGYGYTF.

This clonotype was recorded many times. J is TRBJ2-1 and V is TRBV6-5; 11 bases fit TRBD2. The CDR3 runs to 17 residues. The V gene's germline CDR1 is MNHEY and CDR2 SVGAGI. The trim removed 5 bases at V and 1 base at J, leaving 7 bases unmatched. The CDR3 sequence: CASSKLGTSGSYNEQFF. Written as DNA, the CDR3 is TGTGCCAGCAGTAAACTCGGGACTAGCGGATCCTACAATGAGCAGTTCTTC.

This clonotype was counted many times. The chain joins TRBV20-1 to TRBJ1-5, with D hard to call. V lost 8 bases and J lost 4, with 9 bases in between. CDR3 length equals 11 residues. CDR1 and CDR2 (germline): DFQATT, SNEGSKA (reference sequence). The CDR3 spells CSLGDNQPQHF. CDR3 nucleotide sequence: TGCAGTCTCGGGGATAATCAGCCCCAGCATTTT.

This clonotype was detected many times. The rearrangement uses TRBV7-8 and TRBJ2-7, with TRBD1 matching 8 bases. Germline V gene lookup returns CDR1 SGHVS and CDR2 FQNEAQ. The CDR3 has 16 residues. Trimming removed 1 base from V and 2 bases from J; junction bases left unmatched: 7. In DNA, the CDR3 is TGTGCCAGCAGCTTAGGGGTTCCGACAGGGGCCTACGAGCAGTACTTC. Translation gives CASSLGVPTGAYEQYF.

At least ten counts were recorded for this clonotype. The chain employs TRBV12-5 and TRBJ1-2; TRBD1 aligns across 8 bases. The CDR3 covers 15 residues. With 6 bases clipped from V and 3 bases from J, the junction kept 9 bases outside the gene matches. From germline, CDR1 is LGHNT and CDR2 FRNRAP. For the CDR3, the DNA is TGTGCTAGTGGCGGAGCCGGACAGGGCGACTATGGCTACACCTTC. Amino acids: CASGGAGQGDYGYTF.

This clonotype was seen repeatedly, ten times or more. The genes are TRBV20-1 and TRBJ1-2; D call uncertain. Looked up from germline, CDR1 is DFQATT and CDR2 is SNEGSKA (reference sequence). The CDR3 consists of 10 residues. Trimming left V 4 bases short and J 5 bases short, with 5 bases between. The CDR3 DNA follows: TGCAGTGCTAAAGGGTATGGCTACACCTTC. It specifies CSAKGYGYTF.

In this sample, this clonotype turned up a few times. The genes are TRBV12-3 or TRBV12-4 and TRBJ1-2; D possibly corresponds to TRBD1 (6 bases). The CDR3 spans 14 residues. V lost 3 bases and J 6 bases, leaving 14 bases between the germline ends. CDR3 loop: CASSLVGGRNGYTF. CDR3 DNA: TGTGCCAGCAGTTTGGTAGGGGGTAGAAATGGCTACACCTTC.

A word on this clonotype: This clone may be a read error of a much larger clone one base away. The chain links TRBV5-1 to TRBJ2-2; a possible D gene is TRBD2 (5 bases). Looked up from germline, CDR1 is SGHRS and CDR2 is YFSETQ. This CDR3 has 15 amino acids. V was pared by 4 bases and J by 3 bases, with 13 bases between. The CDR3 bases are TGCGCCAGCAGCCCGTACTTGGAGGACACCGGGGAGCTGTTTTTT. Translated, it gives CASSPYLEDTGELFF.

This clonotype has a count of ten or more. V gene TRBV4-3 combines with J gene TRBJ2-2, with TRBD1 as a possible D gene (6 bases). Germline values: CDR1 LGHNA, CDR2 YSLEER. The CDR3 has 13 residues. Trimming took 2 bases from V and 5 from J, leaving 6 bases between them. The CDR3 bases are TGCGCCAGCAGCCAAACAGGGACCGGGGAGCTGTTTTTT. Amino acids: CASSQTGTGELFF.

In this sample, this clonotype turned up many times. The V call is TRBV20-1, the J call TRBJ1-2; D gene ambiguous. V was shortened by 1 base and J by 0 bases, with 12 bases between the two germline ends. Germline assignment: CDR1 DFQATT and CDR2 SNEGSKA (reference sequence). CDR3 length: 15 amino acids. CDR3 in amino acids: CSARAGGETNYGYTF. CDR3 sequence (DNA): TGCAGTGCTAGAGCCGGCGGAGAGACTAACTATGGCTACACCTTC.

This clonotype was recorded a few times. The chain is built from TRBV30 and TRBJ1-3; D unresolved. CDR1 is GTSNPN and CDR2 is SVGIG in the germline V gene (reference sequence). There are 16 residues in the CDR3. The germline V and J ends were trimmed by 5 bases and 0 bases, with 17 bases remaining between them. In DNA form, the CDR3 reads TGTGCCTGGGGGAGGGTCGCAGGCAACTCTGGAAACACCATATATTTT. This sequence encodes CAWGRVAGNSGNTIYF.

The chain employs TRBV9 and TRBJ1-1; TRBD1 might be the D (5 bases). Germline V gene sequence: CDR1 SGDLS, CDR2 YYNGEE. Trimming removed 6 bases from V and 2 bases from J, with 14 bases in between. This CDR3 is built from 14 residues. The CDR3 nucleotides read TGTGCCAGCACTCCCAGGACAACCAACACTGAAGCTTTCTTT. Residues: CASTPRTTNTEAFF.

This clonotype was seen at least ten times. V is TRBV7-9 and J is TRBJ1-6, with 7 nucleotides matching TRBD1. Germline V gives CDR1 SEHNR, CDR2 FQNEAQ (reference sequence). J gave up 3 bases and V 6 bases, and 5 bases lay outside the gene matches. This CDR3 has 15 amino acids. The CDR3 spells CASRKSGGYNSPLHF. In DNA, the CDR3 is TGTGCCAGCAGAAAGTCAGGGGGCTATAATTCACCCCTCCACTTT. Drawing the rest from reference TRBV7-9 and TRBJ1-6, the complete variable domain is DTGVSQNPRHKITKRGQNVTFRCDPISEHNRLYWYRQTLGQGPEFLTYFQNEAQLEKSRLLSDRFSAERPKGSFSTLEIQRTEQGDSAMYLCASRKSGGYNSPLHFGNGTRLTVT.

This clonotype was seen ten or more times. The chain employs TRBV6-1 and TRBJ1-2, with TRBD1 matching over 7 bases. Trimming cost V 7 bases and J 6 bases; bases outside gene matches: 8. This CDR3 region has 13 residues. Germline loops: CDR1 MNHNS, CDR2 SASEGT. CDR3 residues: CASTNDRANGYTF. CDR3 nucleotides: TGTGCCAGCACCAACGACAGGGCGAATGGCTACACCTTC.

This clonotype has more than one count but fewer than ten. The rearrangement joins TRBV20-1 to TRBJ1-6; TRBD1 agrees at 8 bases. V was clipped by 4 bases and J by 10 bases; unmatched bases: 9. The CDR3 has 14 amino acids. CDR1 is DFQATT, CDR2 SNEGSKA, per germline (reference sequence). CDR3 in DNA: TGCAGTGCTAAGGGGCAGGGGGCCGGGTCACCCCTCCACTTT. Protein product: CSAKGQGAGSPLHF.

Of note for this clonotype: This clone may be a read error of a much larger clone one base away. The chain joins TRBV6-1 to TRBJ2-5, with 8 bases fitting TRBD1. This CDR3 is built from 15 residues. V shed 4 bases and J 3 bases; nucleotides not matched to a gene: 7. The germline CDR1 and CDR2 sequences are MNHNS and SASEGT. The CDR3 loop is CASSGNSTGEETQYF. The CDR3 DNA follows: TGTGCCAGCAGTGGGAACTCGACAGGGGAAGAGACCCAGTACTTC.

This clonotype was seen at least ten times. The V gene is TRBV7-9, the J gene TRBJ2-7; no clear D gene. There are 14 residues in the CDR3. Germline V lookup: CDR1 SEHNR, CDR2 FQNEAQ (reference sequence). Trimming left V 5 bases short and J 1 base short, with 12 bases between. The chain's CDR3 is CASSTPAVSYEQYF. CDR3 nucleotides: TGTGCCAGCAGCACCCCCGCGGTTTCCTACGAGCAGTACTTC.

This clonotype was detected ten times or more. This chain uses TRBV20-1 with TRBJ2-7; 8 bases match TRBD1. CDR3 length: 13 amino acids. V gave up 6 bases and J gave up 3 bases; unmatched junction bases: 7. Germline lookup yields CDR1 DFQATT and CDR2 SNEGSKA (reference sequence). The CDR3 loop is CSAAPDRDYEQYF. CDR3 bases: TGCAGTGCCGCCCCGGACAGGGACTACGAGCAGTACTTC.